What follows are 20 T cell receptor beta chains derived from one specimen sequenced in a study of blood T cell repertoires in COVID-19 (dated by TCRdb to 2018 to 2021). Library preparation used the immunoSEQ multiplex PCR assay. As stored in TCRdb, this immuneACCESS dataset retains in-frame rearrangements with V and J assigned. A fraction of the clones does not appear; measured against another copy, unresolved V genes explain less than half of the discrepancy, and the remainder lacks a known reason. Here the sample has approximately 140,000 clones; roughly 90% occur a single time. Roughly a tenth of the sample is taken by the ten largest. The sample was peripheral blood. These receptors all stem from a man between 50 and 59 years old with active or convalescent COVID-19.

This chain links TRBV7-3 with TRBJ2-3; 7 bases line up with TRBD1. Trimming removed 1 base from V and 5 bases from J; junction bases left unmatched: 3. This CDR3 spans 14 amino acids. Germline V gene data show CDR1 as SGHTA and CDR2 as FQGTGA. The CDR3 DNA reads as TGTGCCAGCAGCTTAAGACAGGGACAAGATACGCAGTATTTT. Translated: CASSLRQGQDTQYF.

This clone was counted between two and nine times. The chain recombines TRBV5-1 with TRBJ1-2; 7 positions agree with TRBD1. The CDR3 length is 12 residues. Germline V gives CDR1 SGHRS, CDR2 YFSETQ. With V trimmed by 4 bases and J by 4 bases, 1 base remained unmatched. The CDR3 nucleotides are TGCGCCAGCAGCCCAGGGGGCTATGGCTACACCTTC. It is translated as CASSPGGYGYTF. Full variable domain (remainder filled in from reference TRBV5-1 and TRBJ1-2): KAGVTQTPRYLIKTRGQQVTLSCSPISGHRSVSWYQQTPGQGLQFLFEYFSETQRNKGNFPGRFSGRQFSNSRSEMNVSTLELGDSALYLCASSPGGYGYTFGSGTRLTVV.

The gene calls are TRBV28 and TRBJ2-2; 9 bases are a match to TRBD1. The length of the CDR3 is 15 residues. The V and J ends lost 4 bases and 5 bases, in that order; junction bases with no gene match: 5. Germline V gene sequence: CDR1 MDHEN, CDR2 SYDVKM. The CDR3 coding sequence is TGTGCCAGCAGTTCAAGACAGGGGGTAACCGGGGAGCTGTTTTTT. Its protein product is CASSSRQGVTGELFF. Filled out from reference TRBV28 and TRBJ2-2, the complete variable domain reads DVKVTQSSRYLVKRTGEKVFLECVQDMDHENMFWYRQDPGLGLRLIYFSYDVKMKEKGDIPEGYSVSREKKERFSLILESASTNQTSMYLCASSSRQGVTGELFFGEGSRLTVL.

The genes are TRBV6-5 and TRBJ2-1, with 14 positions matching TRBD2. Germline V gives CDR1 MNHEY, CDR2 SVGAGI. With 4 bases clipped from V and 15 bases from J, the junction kept 8 bases outside the gene matches. This CDR3 spans 14 amino acids. The DNA of the CDR3 is TGTGCCAGCAGTTTGCCGGGACTAGCGGGAGATCTGTTCTTC. This gives the protein CASSLPGLAGDLFF.

The J gene is TRBJ1-2, the V gene TRBV10-1, with 8 bases that match TRBD1. V shed 5 bases, J shed 2 bases, and the junction held 1 base outside the gene matches. The CDR3 sequence is 13 residues long. In germline, CDR1 is WNHNN, CDR2 SYGVQD (reference sequence). CDR3 coding DNA: TGCGCCAGCAGTAGGGACAGGAACTATGGCTACACCTTC. Its translation: CASSRDRNYGYTF.

The chain recombines TRBV5-8 with TRBJ2-1; D may be TRBD2 (5 bases). The V end was cut by 0 bases, the J end by 4 bases, with 11 bases between. The length of the CDR3 is 15 residues. Germline-derived CDR1 and CDR2 are SGHTS and YDEGEE. The CDR3 here is CASSLGGRGYNEQFF. In DNA, the CDR3 is TGTGCCAGCAGCTTGGGCGGGCGAGGGTACAATGAGCAGTTCTTC.

The V and J genes are TRBV12-3 or TRBV12-4 and TRBJ2-7; 8 positions match TRBD2. Trimming at V came to 7 bases and at J to 4 bases, leaving 6 bases not matched to a gene. The CDR3 is 13 residues long. The CDR3 sequence is CASMVAGSYEQYF. In DNA, the CDR3 is TGTGCCAGCATGGTAGCGGGAAGTTACGAGCAGTACTTC.

The genes are TRBV5-1 and TRBJ2-2, with 10 bases fitting TRBD1. This CDR3 contains 16 residues. The germline gives CDR1 SGHRS, CDR2 YFSETQ. V was pared by 4 bases and J by 4 bases, with 7 bases of the junction left unmatched. The CDR3 region has the DNA TGCGCCAGCAGCCTGGGGACAGGGGTAGGCACCGGGGAGCTGTTTTTT. Translating gives CASSLGTGVGTGELFF. Complete variable domain (other parts from reference TRBV5-1 and TRBJ2-2): KAGVTQTPRYLIKTRGQQVTLSCSPISGHRSVSWYQQTPGQGLQFLFEYFSETQRNKGNFPGRFSGRQFSNSRSEMNVSTLELGDSALYLCASSLGTGVGTGELFFGEGSRLTVL.

CDR3 sequence reads: CASSLGLAGAYEQYF. Here the CDR3 DNA reads TGTGCCAGCAGCCTCGGACTAGCGGGAGCCTACGAGCAGTACTTC. The J gene is TRBJ2-7, the V gene TRBV11-2; 13 positions match TRBD2. Germline CDR1 and CDR2: SGHAT and FQNNGV. CDR3 size: 15 residues. Trimming removed 5 bases from V and 2 bases from J; junction bases left unmatched: 3.

The chain uses TRBV19 and TRBJ1-5; 9 bases map to TRBD1. V lost 8 bases, J lost 3 bases, and 11 bases stayed unmatched. Germline loops: CDR1 LNHDA, CDR2 SQIVND (reference sequence). CDR3 length: 16 residues. This CDR3 reads CASRPGQGRNNQPQHF. The DNA of the CDR3 is TGTGCCAGTCGGCCGGGACAGGGAAGGAACAATCAGCCCCAGCATTTT.

This clone was found once. The chain is built from TRBV12-3 or TRBV12-4 and TRBJ1-1; TRBD1 aligns across 7 bases. With 6 bases clipped from V and 11 bases from J, the junction kept 9 bases outside the gene matches. CDR3 length: 12 amino acids. The CDR3 reads CASSRDRVLAFF. The CDR3 DNA sequence: TGTGCCAGCAGCCGAGACAGGGTTCTCGCTTTCTTT.

CDR3 nucleotide sequence: TGCGCCAGCAGCTTAATAGCGGGAGCGGTACCTGGATACAATGAGCAGTTCTTC. Translating it yields CASSLIAGAVPGYNEQFF. The V gene is TRBV5-1, the J gene TRBJ2-1, with 9 bases lining up with TRBD2. V shed 2 bases and J 4 bases; nucleotides not matched to a gene: 13. The CDR3 sequence is 18 residues long. Germline CDR1 SGHRS, CDR2 YFSETQ.

The CDR3 nucleotides read TGTGCCAGCAGTATACAGGGGATGCATGGCTACACCTTC. Translation gives CASSIQGMHGYTF. This chain links TRBV12-3 or TRBV12-4 with TRBJ1-2; 7 bases line up with TRBD1. V lost 5 bases, J lost 6 bases, and 6 bases stayed unmatched. The CDR3 runs to 13 residues.

The gene calls are TRBV7-2 and TRBJ2-7, with TRBD2 as a possible D gene (5 bases). V lost 1 base, J lost 1 base, and 17 bases lay in between. Per the germline V gene, CDR1 is SGHTA and CDR2 is FQGNSA. The CDR3 is 17 amino acids. The CDR3: CASSLVYPSSPSYEQYF. For the CDR3, the DNA is TGTGCCAGCAGCTTAGTGTACCCTAGCTCGCCTTCCTACGAGCAGTACTTC. Together with reference TRBV7-2 and TRBJ2-7, the CDR3 gives the full variable domain: GAGVSQSPSNKVTEKGKDVELRCDPISGHTALYWYRQSLGQGLEFLIYFQGNSAPDKSGLPSDRFSAERTGGSVSTLTIQRTQQEDSAVYLCASSLVYPSSPSYEQYFGPGTRLTVT.

The chain recombines TRBV7-8 with TRBJ2-3, with 10 bases matching TRBD2. From germline, CDR1 is SGHVS and CDR2 FQNEAQ. V shed 4 bases, J shed 0 bases, and the junction held 4 bases outside the gene matches. CDR3 length equals 16 residues. The CDR3 here is CASSSRTSGSTDTQYF. Here the CDR3 DNA reads TGTGCCAGCAGCTCGAGGACTAGCGGAAGCACAGATACGCAGTATTTT. Full variable domain (outside the CDR3, taken from reference TRBV7-8 and TRBJ2-3): GAGVSQSPRYKVAKRGQDVALRCDPISGHVSLFWYQQALGQGPEFLTYFQNEAQLDKSGLPSDRFFAERPEGSVSTLKIQRTQQEDSAVYLCASSSRTSGSTDTQYFGPGTRLTVL.

The rearrangement joins TRBV5-1 to TRBJ2-1, with D perhaps matching TRBD1 (6 bases). This CDR3 has 14 residues. V lost 0 bases, J lost 8 bases, and 12 bases lay in between. CDR1 is SGHRS and CDR2 is YFSETQ in the germline V gene. The DNA for the CDR3 is TGCGCCAGCAGCTTGGGACAGGTTTGGGATGAGCAGTTCTTC. Translating gives CASSLGQVWDEQFF.

The CDR3 spells CAVKGRGEEDGYTF. The CDR3 DNA reads TGTGCCGTTAAAGGGAGGGGCGAAGAGGATGGCTACACCTTC. The chain recombines TRBV24-1 with TRBJ1-2; possible D gene TRBD1, 5 bases. The CDR3 covers 14 residues. From germline, CDR1 is KGHDR and CDR2 SFDVKD. V lost 12 bases to trimming and J lost 6 bases, with 22 bases between them.

The V and J genes are TRBV7-8 and TRBJ2-3; possible D gene TRBD2, 6 bases. Looked up from germline, CDR1 is SGHVS and CDR2 is FQNEAQ. Trimming removed 5 bases at V and 2 bases at J, with 11 bases between. There are 14 residues in the CDR3. CDR3 DNA sequence: TGTGCCAGCAGCATCTGGGACTCCACAGATACGCAGTATTTT. This translates into CASSIWDSTDTQYF.

This sequence joins TRBV4-1 and TRBJ2-7; 8 bases align to TRBD1. Trimming at V came to 0 bases and at J to 4 bases, leaving 5 bases not matched to a gene. The CDR3 length is 15 residues. Per germline, CDR1 MGHRA and CDR2 YSYEKL. The DNA for the CDR3 is TGCGCCAGCAGCCAAGATCGACAGGGGCCTTACGAGCAGTACTTC. Protein sequence: CASSQDRQGPYEQYF.

The chain has TRBV2 and TRBJ2-2; TRBD1 aligns across 8 bases. V lost 5 bases, J lost 6 bases, and 11 bases stayed unmatched. Germline V gene sequence: CDR1 SNHLY, CDR2 FYNNEI. The CDR3 totals 16 residues. The CDR3, as DNA: TGTGCCAGCAGTCCAGAGGCAGGGGGCAGCGCCGGGGAGCTGTTTTTT. Protein sequence: CASSPEAGGSAGELFF.